The T cell receptor (beta chain) under discussion was sequenced for a study of T cells in Graves' hyperthyroidism and ophthalmopathy. Study outcomes and limitations: Among thyroid clonotypes expanded above 0.001, most also appeared in blood. Researchers report that a 13 V-J model separated ophthalmopathy from stable hyperthyroidism.

As for this clonotype: Its antigen is unidentified.

Graves' hyperthyroidism without ophthalmopathy progression within 18 months was termed stable. With a duration under 2 months, the hyperthyroidism was newly diagnosed in patients aged 18 to 65. The CDR3 regions of TCR beta were amplified from RNA transcripts. The study used the HTBI primer set for a first-round RT-PCR of the TCR CDR3. TCRdb fed the multiplex PCR reads into MiXCR, producing one record per CDR3 protein. Of hundreds of thousands of distinct CDR3 sequences in the sample, 38% were seen once. Sequencing used blood. The receptor was derived from a man aged 18-30 years with Graves' hyperthyroidism.

CDR3 in DNA: TGTGCCAGCAGTCGATTCTCCGAGGAGGAAAAACTGTTTTTT. Encoded protein: CASSRFSEEEKLFF. V and J are TRBV6-6 and TRBJ1-4; D is unresolved. Trimming left V 5 bases short and J 8 bases short, with 15 bases between. The CDR3 has 14 amino acids. In germline, CDR1 is MNHNY, CDR2 SVGAGI (reference sequence).